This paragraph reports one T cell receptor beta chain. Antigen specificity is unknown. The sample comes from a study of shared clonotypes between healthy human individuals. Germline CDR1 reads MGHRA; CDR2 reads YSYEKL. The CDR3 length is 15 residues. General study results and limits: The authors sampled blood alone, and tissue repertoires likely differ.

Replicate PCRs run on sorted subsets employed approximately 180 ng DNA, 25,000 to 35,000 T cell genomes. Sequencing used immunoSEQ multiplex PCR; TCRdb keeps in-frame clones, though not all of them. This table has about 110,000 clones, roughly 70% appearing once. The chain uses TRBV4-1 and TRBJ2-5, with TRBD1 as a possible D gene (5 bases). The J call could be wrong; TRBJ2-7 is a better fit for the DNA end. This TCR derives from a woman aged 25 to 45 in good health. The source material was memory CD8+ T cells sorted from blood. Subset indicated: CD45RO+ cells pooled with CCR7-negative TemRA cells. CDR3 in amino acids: CASSQDRGGPYEQYF. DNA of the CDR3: TGCGCCAGCAGCCAAGATAGGGGCGGACCCTACGAGCAGTACTTC.